This TCR beta chain was recovered during a study of T cell responses to AZD1222 COVID-19 vaccine (dated by TCRdb to 2020 to 2023). Notes on the research overall: Because spike-specific TCR depth and breadth did not differ between the two schedules, AZD1222 recipients who got a second dose at roughly 4 weeks were pooled with those who got a second dose at roughly 12 weeks. A total of about 230 trial participants underwent TCR sequencing, of whom some 210 received two doses of AZD1222 and some 25 received two doses of the MenACWY control vaccine. Trial participants were enrolled into age subgroups of 18-55, 56-69 and 70-plus years, which contained around 150, 29 and 61 TCR-sequenced participants, respectively. The full study reports these points: The 56-69-year group was small, and its depth increase did not reach significance, likely because of low power. Only five or six AZD1222 recipients were SARS-CoV-2 seropositive at baseline, limiting conclusions about previously exposed vaccinees. Vaccine-associated CD4 TCRs spanned the whole spike protein, with dominant responses in regions 160-218 and 743-854. Spike-specific TCR breadth and depth rose significantly after two AZD1222 doses compared with day 0 and with MenACWY recipients. Reportedly, close to half of the unique spike-specific TCRs recognized epitopes lying outside the regions that are mutated in the B.1.351 and B.1.1.7 variants. Because no samples from the day 14 peak response were available, repertoires could be characterized only after the peak T cell response. Most participants were white British and females outnumbered males, and the authors suggested that clonal diversity may have been underestimated.

The germline V gene specifies SGHNT as CDR1 and YENEEA as CDR2. Counted from cysteine to phenylalanine, this CDR3 has 17 amino acids. The CDR3 DNA has 51 bases and is translated from base 1. Trimmed from V: 1 base; trimmed from J: 4 bases; junction bases lacking a gene match: 8. The CDR3 regions of human TCRbeta chains were analyzed by immunosequencing. The study's processing was this. Repertoire TCRs were matched against a reference library of SARS-CoV-2-specific TCRs generated with the MIRA antigen-specificity platform. Breadth was defined as the fraction of unique TCRs that were SARS-CoV-2-associated, and depth was defined as the fraction of total T cells that were SARS-CoV-2-associated. Using the MIRA data, each spike-specific TCR was mapped to the spike region that the TCR reacts to and placed in a CD4 or CD8 class. Log10-transformed breadth and depth values were compared by one-way ANOVA with Sidak's multiple comparisons tests. The immuneACCESS repertoire file appears here via TCRdb, limited to in-frame rearrangements. These files lack a portion of the clones; in checked studies, under half of the deficit traces to unresolved V genes, and the cause of the others is not known. V and J calls and clone size are those listed in that table; D and trimming were worked out from the DNA. For this sample the table gives tens of thousands of clones, of which approximately 85% were detected only once. Clones ranked in the top ten supply around an eighth of the sample.

The sample's time point label, in plain terms: baseline before first vaccination. The vaccinee samples were drawn from two UK trials, COV001 and COV002, one of which was a single-blind randomized controlled phase 2/3 trial testing AZD1222 (ChAdOx1 nCoV-19) in healthy adults. Trial participant PBMC samples were collected at day 0 and day 28 after the second dose for TCRbeta chain sequencing. As for this clone: Its antigen is unknown. The input lacks base qualities; no much larger clone sits a single base away.

This clonotype was sampled from an adult in good health. The sequencing here drew on peripheral blood, taken on day 0 of AZD1222 vaccination. The V and J segments used are TRBV11-3 and TRBJ2-3, with 10 junctional bases fitting TRBD2. The CDR3 corresponds to CASSLGVELAGPDTQYF. In nucleotides, the sequence is TGTGCCAGCAGCTTAGGAGTGGAACTAGCGGGACCAGATACGCAGTATTTT. This CDR3, with the reference TRBV11-3 and TRBJ2-3 proteins standing in past its ends, gives the full variable domain EAGVVQSPRYKIIEKKQPVAFWCNPISGHNTLYWYLQNLGQGPELLIRYENEEAVDDSQLPKDRFSAERLKGVDSTLKIQPAELGDSAVYLCASSLGVELAGPDTQYFGPGTRLTVL.